This T cell receptor beta chain was recorded in a study of CD8+CD57+ T cells in acquired aplastic anemia. As for the study in general: DNA from sorted CD4+ and CD8+ cells averaged around 3.5 ug.

Patients chosen for sequencing had CD8+CD57+ cells that had expanded, as shown by flow cytometry. Every patient presented with severe acquired aplastic anemia. Germline trimming cut 5 bases from V and 10 bases from J; bases unmatched to any gene: 7. The CDR3 has 13 residues. The germline gives CDR1 ENHRY, CDR2 SYGVKD. Profiling that covered TCR beta VDJ and CDR3 relied on genomic DNA as its template. TCRdb recomputed calls from the reads with MiXCR, one row per CDR3 protein. The table shows around 430,000 distinct CDR3 sequences, with roughly a third occurring only once. The sequenced material came from sorted CD4+, CD8+, or CD8+CD57+ T cells (not recorded which) from PBMCs. The source of this sequence is a human donor with aplastic anemia. The gene calls are TRBV10-3 and TRBJ1-1; 10 nucleotides match TRBD1. As DNA, the CDR3 is TGTGCCATCAGTAAACGACAGGGGGCTGGAGCTTTCTTT. Encoded protein: CAISKRQGAGAFF.